Below are 27 T cell receptor beta chains sequenced from a single sample in a study of cytomegalovirus exposure and HLA in healthy donors. The PCR was carried out with 60 Vbeta primers and 13 Jbeta primers. The repertoire was sequenced with immunoSEQ multiplex PCR; TCRdb's copy has only in-frame clones and lacks some. This repertoire shows 110,000 or so clones, about 83% found once; its top ten account for 5.5% to 7%. What was sequenced was PBMCs. All receptors come from a man between 18 and 35 years old in good health and CMV-seronegative.

This chain links TRBV14 with TRBJ2-5, with D perhaps matching TRBD2 (6 bases). V was trimmed by 3 bases and J by 5 bases, leaving 16 bases between them. CDR1 is SGHDN and CDR2 is FVKESK in the germline V gene. The length of the CDR3 is 15 residues. The CDR3 DNA is TGTGCCAGCAGCCACGACTTGACTAGTTTCGAGACCCAGTACTTC. Translating gives CASSHDLTSFETQYF. The complete variable domain, with remaining parts taken from reference TRBV14 and TRBJ2-5, reads EAGVTQFPSHSVIEKGQTVTLRCDPISGHDNLYWYRRVMGKEIKFLLHFVKESKQDESGMPNNRFLAERTGGTYSTLKVQPAELEDSGVYFCASSHDLTSFETQYFGPGTRLLVL.

The rearrangement joins TRBV19 to TRBJ2-3; 7 bases are a match to TRBD2. Germline V gene sequence: CDR1 LNHDA, CDR2 SQIVND (reference sequence). Trimming took 3 bases from V and 1 from J; bases not matched to a gene: 1. CDR3 length: 14 amino acids. The CDR3 DNA sequence: TGTGCCAGTAGTATCCGGGAGGGCACAGATACGCAGTATTTT. Amino acid sequence: CASSIREGTDTQYF.

The CDR3 spells CASSVGQSNEQFF. In nucleotides, the CDR3 is TGTGCCAGCAGCGTCGGACAGTCCAATGAGCAGTTCTTC. This rearrangement joins TRBV13 to TRBJ2-1, with D possibly matching TRBD1 (6 bases). V lost 5 bases and J 6 bases, leaving 11 bases between the germline ends. The CDR3 is 13 residues long. CDR1 PRHDT and CDR2 FYEKMQ come from the germline V gene (reference sequence).

This clone was seen only a few times. The rearrangement uses TRBV11-2 and TRBJ2-7; perhaps TRBD1 as D (5 bases). Germline V gene lookup returns CDR1 SGHAT and CDR2 FQNNGV. Trimming took 5 bases from V and 2 from J, leaving 13 bases between them. The CDR3 has 14 amino acids. In DNA form, the CDR3 reads TGTGCCAGCAGCCCTAGGACACGAGCCTACGAGCAGTACTTC. Its protein product is CASSPRTRAYEQYF.

The CDR3 DNA is TGTGCCAGCAGGTCCCCGGGGGGCGGCTATGGCTACACCTTC. Amino acid sequence: CASRSPGGGYGYTF. V gene TRBV27 combines with J gene TRBJ1-2, with D possibly being TRBD1 (6 bases). The CDR3 is 14 residues long. Germline-derived CDR1 and CDR2 are MNHEY and SMNVEV (reference sequence). V was pared by 6 bases and J by 4 bases, with 15 bases between.

V gene TRBV9 combines with J gene TRBJ1-2; 7 bases are a match to TRBD1. The CDR3 extends over 13 amino acids. V trimming: 1 base; J trimming: 5 bases; junction bases outside the gene matches: 2. The germline V gene encodes CDR1 SGDLS and CDR2 YYNGEE. The CDR3 DNA follows: TGTGCCAGCAGCGTACAACAGGGGTATGGCTACACCTTC. This translates into CASSVQQGYGYTF.

The V gene is TRBV10-3, the J gene TRBJ1-2, with 9 positions matching TRBD1. In germline, CDR1 is ENHRY, CDR2 SYGVKD. V trimming: 3 bases; J trimming: 4 bases; junction bases outside the gene matches: 6. The CDR3 loop spans 15 amino acids. DNA of the CDR3: TGTGCCATCAGTGAAATGGGACAGGGCAGCTATGGCTACACCTTC. Its protein product is CAISEMGQGSYGYTF.

The chain uses TRBV28 and TRBJ1-1; possibly TRBD1 for D (5 bases). The germline V and J ends were trimmed by 5 bases and 0 bases, with 13 bases remaining between them. The V gene's germline CDR1 is MDHEN and CDR2 SYDVKM. The CDR3 consists of 15 residues. DNA for the CDR3: TGTGCCAGCAGTACCCGACAGCTTCTGAACACTGAAGCTTTCTTT. This sequence encodes CASSTRQLLNTEAFF. Full variable domain (missing parts from reference TRBV28 and TRBJ1-1): DVKVTQSSRYLVKRTGEKVFLECVQDMDHENMFWYRQDPGLGLRLIYFSYDVKMKEKGDIPEGYSVSREKKERFSLILESASTNQTSMYLCASSTRQLLNTEAFFGQGTRLTVV.

The chain links TRBV7-2 to TRBJ2-2; no clear D gene. Between the trimmed V and J ends, which lost 3 bases and 6 bases, there was a span of 11 bases. The V gene's germline CDR1 is SGHTA and CDR2 FQGNSA. CDR3 length equals 14 residues. The CDR3 DNA is TGTGCCAGCAGCTTTAGCAGACGGGCCGGGGAGCTGTTTTTT. Encoded protein: CASSFSRRAGELFF.

The V and J genes are TRBV28 and TRBJ1-4; the D gene is possibly TRBD1 (6 bases). V was clipped by 4 bases and J by 12 bases, with 18 bases between them. The germline CDR1 and CDR2 sequences are MDHEN and SYDVKM. This CDR3 has 14 amino acids. The chain's CDR3 is CASSSPGAGEQLFF. The CDR3 nucleotides read TGTGCCAGCAGTTCCCCCGGGGCAGGGGAACAACTGTTTTTT.

This clone was seen a single time. The chain is built from TRBV10-3 and TRBJ1-3; 7 nucleotides line up with TRBD1. CDR3 length equals 15 residues. Germline assignment: CDR1 ENHRY and CDR2 SYGVKD. V was pared by 7 bases and J by 2 bases, with 8 bases of the junction left unmatched. CDR3 region: CAINLPTGTGNTIYF. CDR3 coding DNA: TGTGCCATCAATCTACCGACAGGGACTGGAAACACCATATATTTT.

The chain links TRBV9 to TRBJ2-1, with a weak D call TRBD2 (6 bases). Germline V gene data show CDR1 as SGDLS and CDR2 as YYNGEE. This CDR3 contains 16 residues. Trimming cost V 3 bases and J 4 bases, with 17 bases left between them. CDR3 sequence: CASSARDSFFYNEQFF. The DNA of the CDR3 is TGTGCCAGCAGCGCGCGGGACTCCTTCTTTTACAATGAGCAGTTCTTC.

The chain has TRBV25-1 and TRBJ2-1; 8 bases are shared with TRBD2. This CDR3 spans 16 amino acids. The junction had 10 bases not matched to a gene; V was cut back by 2 bases and J by 7 bases. Looked up from germline, CDR1 is MGHDK and CDR2 is SYGVNS. As DNA, the CDR3 is TGTGCCAGCAGTGAAGATAGGGCGGGAGGCTGGAATGAGCAGTTCTTC. Protein sequence: CASSEDRAGGWNEQFF.

The rearrangement links TRBV4-3 to TRBJ2-7; the match to TRBD2 covers 14 bases. V trimming: 4 bases; J trimming: 2 bases; junction bases outside the gene matches: 7. The CDR3 totals 17 residues. Per germline, CDR1 LGHNA and CDR2 YSLEER. The CDR3 nucleotides are TGCGCCAGCAGCCGAGGGACTAGCGGGAGTTCCGCCTACGAGCAGTACTTC. Translating it yields CASSRGTSGSSAYEQYF.

This chain joins TRBV5-6 and TRBJ2-5, with 12 bases fitting TRBD2. The tail of the sequence fits TRBJ2-7 better, so the J call may be wrong. The CDR3 is 15 amino acids. Looked up from germline, CDR1 is SGHDT and CDR2 is YYEEEE. CDR3 nucleotide sequence: TGTGCCAGCAGCTTGGGACTAGCGGGAGACTACGAGCAGTACTTC. It encodes CASSLGLAGDYEQYF.

This chain joins TRBV11-2 and TRBJ1-2; D not resolved. The CDR3 consists of 13 residues. CDR1 and CDR2 (germline): SGHAT, FQNNGV. The germline V and J ends were trimmed by 6 bases and 5 bases, with 13 bases remaining between them. The CDR3: CASSSTQLYGYTF. As DNA, the CDR3 is TGTGCCAGCAGTTCAACTCAACTGTATGGCTACACCTTC. Drawing the rest from reference TRBV11-2 and TRBJ1-2, the complete variable domain is EAGVAQSPRYKIIEKRQSVAFWCNPISGHATLYWYQQILGQGPKLLIQFQNNGVVDDSQLPKDRFSAERLKGVDSTLKIQPAKLEDSAVYLCASSSTQLYGYTFGSGTRLTVV.

The chain links TRBV4-2 to TRBJ2-5, with 9 bases lining up with TRBD2. V gave up 4 bases and J gave up 5 bases; unmatched junction bases: 5. The CDR3 spans 14 residues. The germline gives CDR1 LGHNA, CDR2 YNFKEQ. The chain's CDR3 is CASSRGGGVETQYF. The CDR3 bases are TGTGCCAGCAGCCGCGGGGGGGGAGTCGAGACCCAGTACTTC.

J is TRBJ1-2 and V is TRBV7-2; a weak D match, TRBD1 (5 bases). The CDR3 has 14 residues. The V and J ends lost 5 bases and 3 bases respectively, with 13 bases between them. Per germline, CDR1 SGHTA and CDR2 FQGNSA. DNA for the CDR3: TGTGCCAGCAGCATCACAGGCTTTGACTATGGCTACACCTTC. Translating it yields CASSITGFDYGYTF. The whole variable domain, remainder taken from reference TRBV7-2 and TRBJ1-2, is GAGVSQSPSNKVTEKGKDVELRCDPISGHTALYWYRQSLGQGLEFLIYFQGNSAPDKSGLPSDRFSAERTGGSVSTLTIQRTQQEDSAVYLCASSITGFDYGYTFGSGTRLTVV.

This clone was detected a few times. The chain recombines TRBV5-6 with TRBJ2-2; no clear D gene. V was clipped by 0 bases and J by 2 bases, with 14 bases between them. CDR1 is SGHDT and CDR2 is YYEEEE in the germline V gene. This CDR3 contains 17 residues. CDR3 DNA sequence: TGTGCCAGCAGCTTGGCCGTTGGGCACCGAAACACCGGGGAGCTGTTTTTT. Translating it yields CASSLAVGHRNTGELFF.

This chain uses TRBV9 with TRBJ2-6; D gene ambiguous. V was clipped by 3 bases and J by 4 bases, with 20 bases between them. The germline V gene has CDR1 SGDLS and CDR2 YYNGEE. There are 18 residues in the CDR3. The CDR3 loop is CASSGLGVVTLGANVLTF. The CDR3 DNA reads as TGTGCCAGCAGCGGTTTGGGTGTAGTGACTCTCGGGGCCAACGTCCTGACTTTC.

This chain connects TRBV2 to TRBJ2-1; D remains ambiguous. V shed 6 bases and J shed 0 bases, with 9 bases lying between them. The CDR3 length is 14 residues. Germline CDR1 SNHLY, CDR2 FYNNEI. As DNA, the CDR3 is TGTGCCAGCAGCAGAAGGAGCTCCTACAATGAGCAGTTCTTC. Translating gives CASSRRSSYNEQFF.

The J gene is TRBJ2-6, the V gene TRBV7-3; 8 nucleotides align to TRBD1. The CDR3 has 16 residues. V dropped 5 bases and J dropped 7; count of bases not matched to a gene: 10. From germline, CDR1 is SGHTA and CDR2 FQGTGA. DNA for the CDR3: TGTGCCAGCAGCCCGTACAGGGGGGCTTTTGCCAACGTCCTGACTTTC. It specifies CASSPYRGAFANVLTF.

This clone has a handful of counts. The chain carries TRBV5-1 and TRBJ1-4, with 7 nucleotides matching TRBD1. V gave up 4 bases and J gave up 7 bases; unmatched junction bases: 10. The germline gives CDR1 SGHRS, CDR2 YFSETQ. The CDR3 has 15 residues. In DNA, the CDR3 is TGCGCCAGCAGCCCAACAGGGGAAGCAAGTGAAAAACTGTTTTTT. This translates into CASSPTGEASEKLFF.

In the case of this clone: Other DNA sequences from this sample encode an identical CDR3 as well. The chain joins TRBV6-5 to TRBJ1-2; D remains ambiguous. This CDR3 comprises 13 residues. Germline V lookup: CDR1 MNHEY, CDR2 SVGAGI. V dropped 0 bases and J dropped 4 bases, with 6 bases sitting between them. The chain's CDR3 is CASSYSTGYGYTF. The DNA of the CDR3 is TGTGCCAGCAGTTACTCGACGGGCTATGGCTACACCTTC.

The J gene is TRBJ2-1, the V gene TRBV7-2; 10 bases fit TRBD2. Trimming at V came to 4 bases and at J to 4 bases, leaving 7 bases not matched to a gene. The germline gives CDR1 SGHTA, CDR2 FQGNSA. CDR3 length: 16 amino acids. The CDR3 DNA follows: TGTGCCAGCAGCTCTCGGACTAGCGGAGCTTACAATGAGCAGTTCTTC. Encoded protein: CASSSRTSGAYNEQFF.

The chain links TRBV5-4 to TRBJ2-3; unclear D gene. The CDR3 has 14 residues. Looked up from germline, CDR1 is SGHNT and CDR2 is YYREEE (reference sequence). With 0 bases removed from V and 4 bases from J, the gap between germline ends came to 9 bases. The CDR3 nucleotides read TGTGCCAGCAGCTTGGGGGCCAGCCCAGATACGCAGTATTTT. Translation: CASSLGASPDTQYF.

The chain joins TRBV28 to TRBJ2-7; 13 bases are a match to TRBD2. This CDR3 has 16 residues. In germline, CDR1 is MDHEN, CDR2 SYDVKM. V was pared by 5 bases and J by 11 bases, with 15 bases of the junction left unmatched. CDR3 DNA sequence: TGTGCCAGCAGTCTTACTAGCGGGAGGGCCGAGAAGATGAAGTACTTC. It codes for CASSLTSGRAEKMKYF.